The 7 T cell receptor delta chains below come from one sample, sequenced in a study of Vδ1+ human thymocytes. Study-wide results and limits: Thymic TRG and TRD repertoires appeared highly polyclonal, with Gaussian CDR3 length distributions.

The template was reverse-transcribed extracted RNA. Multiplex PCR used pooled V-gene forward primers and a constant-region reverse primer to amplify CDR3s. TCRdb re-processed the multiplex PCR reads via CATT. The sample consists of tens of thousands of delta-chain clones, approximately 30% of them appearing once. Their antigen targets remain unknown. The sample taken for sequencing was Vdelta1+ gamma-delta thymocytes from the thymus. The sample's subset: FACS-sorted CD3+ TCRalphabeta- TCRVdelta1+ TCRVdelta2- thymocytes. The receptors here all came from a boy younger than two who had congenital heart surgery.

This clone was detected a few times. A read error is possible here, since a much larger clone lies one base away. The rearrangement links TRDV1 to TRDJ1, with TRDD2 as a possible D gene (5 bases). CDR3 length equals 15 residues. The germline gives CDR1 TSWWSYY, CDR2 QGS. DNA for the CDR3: TGTGCTCTTGGGGCCAGGCCCTACCGTACCTATAAACACATCTTT. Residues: CALGARPYRTYKHIF.

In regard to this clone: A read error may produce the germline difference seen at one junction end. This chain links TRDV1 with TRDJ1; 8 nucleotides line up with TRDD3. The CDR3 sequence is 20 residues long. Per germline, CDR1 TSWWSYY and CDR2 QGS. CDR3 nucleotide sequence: TGTGCTTTTGGGGAACTCGTGGACCCTCCTACGACTGGGGGGACCGATAAACTCATCTTT. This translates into CAFGELVDPPTTGGTDKLIF.

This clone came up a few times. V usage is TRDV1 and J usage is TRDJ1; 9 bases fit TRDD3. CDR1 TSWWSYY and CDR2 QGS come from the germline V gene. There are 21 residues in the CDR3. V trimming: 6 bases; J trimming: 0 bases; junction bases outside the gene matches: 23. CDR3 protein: CALGPGFPCVLGDQYTDKLIF. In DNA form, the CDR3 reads TGTGCTCTTGGCCCAGGCTTTCCCTGCGTACTGGGGGACCAGTACACCGATAAACTCATCTTT.

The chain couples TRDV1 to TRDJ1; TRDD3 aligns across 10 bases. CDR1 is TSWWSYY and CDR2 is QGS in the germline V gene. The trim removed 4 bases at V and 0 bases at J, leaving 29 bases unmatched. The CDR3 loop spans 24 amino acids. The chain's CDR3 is CALGGVHRFPTTPWGIDDTDKLIF. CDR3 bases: TGTGCTCTTGGGGGAGTTCACCGTTTTCCTACTACGCCCTGGGGGATAGATGACACCGATAAACTCATCTTT.

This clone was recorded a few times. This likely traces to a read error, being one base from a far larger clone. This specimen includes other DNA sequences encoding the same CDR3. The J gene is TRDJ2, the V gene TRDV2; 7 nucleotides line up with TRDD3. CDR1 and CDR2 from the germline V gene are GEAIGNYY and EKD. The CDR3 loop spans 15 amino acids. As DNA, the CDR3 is TGTGCCTGCGACAAGGTACGGGGGATGGGGGCACAACTCTTCTTT. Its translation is CACDKVRGMGAQLFF.

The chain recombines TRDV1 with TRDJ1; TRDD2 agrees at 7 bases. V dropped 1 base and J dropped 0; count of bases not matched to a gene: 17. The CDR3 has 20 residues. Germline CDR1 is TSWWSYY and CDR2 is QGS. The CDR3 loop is CALGEPFLPGRSGYTDKLIF. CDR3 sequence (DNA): TGTGCTCTTGGGGAACCCTTCCTTCCTGGTCGTAGTGGGTACACCGATAAACTCATCTTT.

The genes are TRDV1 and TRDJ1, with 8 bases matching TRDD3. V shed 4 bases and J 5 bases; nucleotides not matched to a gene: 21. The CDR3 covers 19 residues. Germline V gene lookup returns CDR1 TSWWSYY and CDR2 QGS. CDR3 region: CALGVLSTTLGEVIDKLIF. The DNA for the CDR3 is TGTGCTCTTGGGGTCCTATCTACTACCCTGGGGGAAGTCATAGATAAACTCATCTTT.